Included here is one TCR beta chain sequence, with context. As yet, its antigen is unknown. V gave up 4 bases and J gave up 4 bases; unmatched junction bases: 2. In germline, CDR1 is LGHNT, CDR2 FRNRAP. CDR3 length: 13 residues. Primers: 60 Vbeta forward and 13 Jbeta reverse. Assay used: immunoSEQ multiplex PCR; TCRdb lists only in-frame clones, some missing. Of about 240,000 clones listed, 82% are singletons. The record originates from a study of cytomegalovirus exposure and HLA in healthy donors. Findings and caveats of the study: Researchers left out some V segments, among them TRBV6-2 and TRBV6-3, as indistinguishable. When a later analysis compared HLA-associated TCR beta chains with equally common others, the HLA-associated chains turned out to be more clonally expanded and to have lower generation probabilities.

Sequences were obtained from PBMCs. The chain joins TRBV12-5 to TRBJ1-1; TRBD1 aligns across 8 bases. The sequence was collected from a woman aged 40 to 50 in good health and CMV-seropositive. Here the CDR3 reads CASGYRGGTEAFF. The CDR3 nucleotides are TGTGCTAGTGGTTACAGGGGGGGCACTGAAGCTTTCTTT.